These T cell receptor beta chains were read from a single sample in a study of beta chain features in type 1 diabetes. Method: immunoSEQ multiplex PCR; TCRdb's copy keeps in-frame clones and lacks some. The sample gives under 450,000 clones, approximately 15% of which show up once; about 0.02% is in the top ten. Input material: naive CD4+ T cells from blood. The receptors shown here come from a young woman in good health. Each CDR3 is given with its conserved first and last residue. Each record gives: V gene, clone size, J gene, D gene, CDR3 protein, CDR3 DNA. The D gene is left open where the match is weak. For some rows the clone size is stated as once, few or many, or as a class when expanded; others skip it.

TRBV28	few	TRBJ2-2	-	CASSLYAGVGTGELFF	TGTGCCAGCAGTTTATATGCAGGGGTCGGCACCGGGGAGCTGTTTTTT
TRBV19	few	TRBJ2-7	-	CASSIPWAPGEQYF	TGTGCCAGTAGTATACCCTGGGCCCCGGGGGAGCAGTACTTC
TRBV7-9	-	TRBJ2-1	-	CASSSWREDNEQFF	TGTGCCAGCAGCTCGTGGCGCGAGGACAATGAGCAGTTCTTC
TRBV5-1	few	TRBJ2-7	TRBD1	CASRMTGTYEQYF	TGCGCCAGCAGGATGACAGGGACCTACGAGCAGTACTTC
TRBV5-4	few	TRBJ1-3	-	CASSLAGFVEDTIYF	TGTGCCAGCAGCTTGGCTGGTTTCGTGGAGGACACCATATATTTT
TRBV18	-	TRBJ1-4	-	CASSALPGQTNEKLFF	TGTGCCAGCTCAGCACTACCGGGACAAACTAATGAAAAACTGTTTTTT
TRBV5-4	few	TRBJ1-4	-	CASSLGVQDEKLFF	TGTGCCAGCAGCTTGGGGGTCCAGGATGAAAAACTGTTTTTT
TRBV30	-	TRBJ2-3	TRBD2	CAWSVEYSGPNTQYF	TGTGCCTGGAGTGTGGAGTATAGCGGGCCTAATACGCAGTATTTT
TRBV25-1	few	TRBJ2-7	TRBD2	CASSESAGAGHEQYF	TGTGCCAGCAGTGAGTCAGCGGGAGCGGGCCACGAGCAGTACTTC
TRBV5-6	-	TRBJ1-5	-	CASSYGNHNQPQHF	TGTGCCAGCAGCTACGGGAATCACAATCAGCCCCAGCATTTT
TRBV4-3	few	TRBJ1-5	-	CASSQADRNQPQHF	TGCGCCAGCAGCCAAGCGGACAGAAATCAGCCCCAGCATTTT